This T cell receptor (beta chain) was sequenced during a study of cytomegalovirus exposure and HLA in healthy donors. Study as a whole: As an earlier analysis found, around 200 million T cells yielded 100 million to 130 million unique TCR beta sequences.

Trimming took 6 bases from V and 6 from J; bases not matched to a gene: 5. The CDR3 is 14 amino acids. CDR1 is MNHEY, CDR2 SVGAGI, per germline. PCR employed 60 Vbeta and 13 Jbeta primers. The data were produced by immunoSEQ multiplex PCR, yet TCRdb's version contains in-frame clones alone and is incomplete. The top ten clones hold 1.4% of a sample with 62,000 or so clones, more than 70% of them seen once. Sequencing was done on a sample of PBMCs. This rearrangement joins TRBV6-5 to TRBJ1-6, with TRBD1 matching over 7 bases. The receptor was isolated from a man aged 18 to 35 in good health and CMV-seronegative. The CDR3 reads CASSPGQSNSPLHF. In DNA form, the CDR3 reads TGTGCCAGCAGCCCGGGACAGTCTAATTCACCCCTCCACTTT.